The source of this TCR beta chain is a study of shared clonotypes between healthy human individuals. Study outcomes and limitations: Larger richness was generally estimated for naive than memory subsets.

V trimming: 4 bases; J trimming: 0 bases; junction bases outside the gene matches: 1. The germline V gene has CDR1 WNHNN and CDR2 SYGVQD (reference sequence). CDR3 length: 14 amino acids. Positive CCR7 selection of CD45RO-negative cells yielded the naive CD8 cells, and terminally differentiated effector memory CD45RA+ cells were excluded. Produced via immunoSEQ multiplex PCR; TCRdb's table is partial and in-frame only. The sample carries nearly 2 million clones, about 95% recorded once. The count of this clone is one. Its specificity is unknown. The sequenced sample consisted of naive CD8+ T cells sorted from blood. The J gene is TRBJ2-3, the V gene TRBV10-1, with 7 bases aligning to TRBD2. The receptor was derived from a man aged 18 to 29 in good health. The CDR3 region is CASSVGGSTDTQYF. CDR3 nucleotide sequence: TGCGCCAGCAGTGTGGGGGGGAGCACAGATACGCAGTATTTT.